A single T cell receptor (beta chain) is shown here with its context. No antigen is known for it. The PCR contained 60 Vbeta and 13 Jbeta primers. Sequenced by immunoSEQ multiplex PCR; TCRdb stores in-frame clones only, minus some. The table records some 130,000 clones, about 85% of them present only once. The entry originates in a study of cytomegalovirus exposure and HLA in healthy donors. The V and J ends lost 0 bases and 6 bases, in that order; junction bases with no gene match: 8. The CDR3 runs 16 residues. CDR1 is SGHDT, CDR2 YYEEEE, per germline. Study-wide results and limits: An analysis done earlier found most TCR beta V segments productive about 90% or about 30% of the time.

The rearrangement links TRBV5-6 to TRBJ1-5; TRBD1 agrees at 8 bases. What was sequenced was PBMCs. The receptor was isolated from a boy between 10 and 17 years old in good health and CMV-seronegative. This CDR3 reads CASSLALAGGGQPQHF. The CDR3 coding sequence is TGTGCCAGCAGCTTGGCACTCGCAGGGGGCGGTCAGCCCCAGCATTTT.